This T cell receptor (beta chain) emerged from a study of blood T cell repertoires in COVID-19. For the study at large: Sample material is recorded as cDNA or gDNA derived from T cells, B-cell-depleted T cells, or PBMCs.

CDR1 and CDR2 from the germline V gene are SGDLS and YYNGEE. V was clipped by 3 bases and J by 3 bases, with 5 bases between them. The CDR3 runs to 12 residues. Methods used by the authors: Amplified reference gene primers provided the basis for estimating nucleated cell counts. Sequencing used immunoSEQ multiplex PCR; TCRdb keeps in-frame clones, though not all of them. For V, J and clone size, that table is used; D and trimming come from the DNA. This table holds roughly 150,000 clones, around 82% found once. What was sequenced was peripheral blood. The source of this sequence is a man aged 55 to 69 with acute or convalescent COVID-19. This chain links TRBV9 with TRBJ2-3, with D hard to call. Written as DNA, the CDR3 is TGTGCCAGCAGCGCCATGACAGATACGCAGTATTTT. This encodes CASSAMTDTQYF.